Listed here are 17 T cell receptor beta chains from one sample, sequenced in a study of blood T cells in healthy people across ages (dated by TCRdb to about 2015). The library was produced with 5' RACE. The sample was run on an Illumina HiSeq 2500. A second roughly 6 to 12 cycle PCR used a sample-barcoded 5' primer and a J-beta primer mix. The public reads were run again by TCRdb, first through fastp at Q25 and then through MiXCR, and only productive beta chains were kept. Duplicate CDR3 protein sequences are folded into a single record with the most common DNA and genes. This sample holds 600,000 to 850,000 distinct CDR3 sequences; approximately 39% were observed only once. The ten top clones hold under 25% of the sample. Sequencing used blood. Source of these receptors: a woman aged 60-75 years in good health.

J is TRBJ2-1 and V is TRBV19; no reliable D call. CDR3 length: 16 residues. The germline CDR1 and CDR2 sequences are LNHDA and SQIVND (reference sequence). V lost 0 bases, J lost 10 bases, and 19 bases lay in between. CDR3 residues: CASSIEVFRSTMEQFF. As DNA, the CDR3 is TGTGCCAGTAGTATAGAGGTCTTTCGCAGCACAATGGAGCAGTTCTTC.

CDR3 sequence: CASTPEAGGTDTQYF. CDR3 coding DNA: TGTGCCAGCACTCCGGAGGCGGGAGGCACAGATACGCAGTATTTT. The genes are TRBV6-2 or TRBV6-3 and TRBJ2-3; 7 positions match TRBD2. V was clipped by 7 bases and J by 1 base; unmatched bases: 8. The germline V gene encodes CDR1 MNHEY and CDR2 SVGEGT. This CDR3 region has 15 residues.

This clonotype was picked up a small number of times. The gene calls are TRBV3-1 and TRBJ1-1, with a tentative D call TRBD1 (5 bases). CDR3 length: 12 residues. CDR1 and CDR2 from the germline V gene are LGHDT and YNNKEL (reference sequence). Trimming stripped 3 bases from V and 6 bases from J, with 8 bases between. The CDR3 reads CASSHGGSEAFF. CDR3 coding DNA: TGTGCCAGCAGCCACGGGGGATCTGAAGCTTTCTTT. The full variable domain, its missing parts supplied by reference TRBV3-1 and TRBJ1-1, is DTAVSQTPKYLVTQMGNDKSIKCEQNLGHDTMYWYKQDSKKFLKIMFSYNNKELIINETVPNRFSPKSPDKAHLNLHINSLELGDSAVYFCASSHGGSEAFFGQGTRLTVV.

The chain is built from TRBV3-1 and TRBJ1-6; perhaps TRBD1 as D (5 bases). This CDR3 has 18 amino acids. Germline values: CDR1 LGHDT, CDR2 YNNKEL (reference sequence). The V end was cut by 4 bases, the J end by 0 bases, with 16 bases between. The CDR3 coding sequence is TGTGCCAGCAGCCTCCGAAGGGGCGGTAGCTCCTATAATTCACCCCTCCACTTT. It yields the protein CASSLRRGGSSYNSPLHF.

As regards this clonotype: Relative to the germline gene, one junction end is altered; a read error may explain this. The chain joins TRBV12-3 or TRBV12-4 to TRBJ2-1, with TRBD2 matching 7 bases. The CDR3 is 16 residues long. This chain's CDR3 is CASSLSGGRDNNQQFF. The CDR3 DNA reads as TGTGCCAGCAGTTTATCGGGCGGGAGAGATAACAATCAGCAGTTCTTC.

This clonotype was seen a few times. The rearrangement links TRBV7-2 to TRBJ1-5, with a possible D match to TRBD1 (5 bases). The CDR3 length is 15 residues. The V end was cut by 1 base, the J end by 7 bases, with 14 bases between. In germline, CDR1 is SGHTA, CDR2 FQGNSA. The CDR3 is CASSLEAGLEQPQHF. The CDR3 DNA reads as TGTGCCAGCAGCTTAGAGGCAGGGTTAGAGCAGCCCCAGCATTTT.

The chain uses TRBV29-1 and TRBJ2-5; 7 bases agree with TRBD1. This CDR3 has 12 residues. With V trimmed by 7 bases and J by 2 bases, 4 bases remained unmatched. The germline V gene encodes CDR1 SQVTM and CDR2 ANQGSEA. CDR3 in DNA: TGCAGCGGGAAGACAGGGCAAGAGACCCAGTACTTC. Amino acid sequence: CSGKTGQETQYF. Full variable domain (missing parts from reference TRBV29-1 and TRBJ2-5): SAVISQKPSRDICQRGTSLTIQCQVDSQVTMMFWYRQQPGQSLTLIATANQGSEATYESGFVIDKFPISRPNLTFSTLTVSNMSPEDSSIYLCSGKTGQETQYFGPGTRLLVL.

In its sample, this clonotype was seen a few times. This chain links TRBV7-8 with TRBJ2-7; 13 bases match TRBD2. With the DNA end fitting TRBJ2-5 better, the J assignment may be wrong. This CDR3 is built from 16 residues. Germline lookup yields CDR1 SGHVS and CDR2 FQNEAQ. Here the CDR3 reads CASSSLLAGGIETQYF. For the CDR3, the DNA is TGTGCCAGCAGCTCGTTACTAGCGGGAGGGATTGAGACCCAGTACTTC.

The genes are TRBV4-3 and TRBJ2-3; tentative D call: TRBD1 (6 bases). Germline CDR1 is LGHNA and CDR2 is YSLEER. Trimming pared 0 bases from V and 5 bases from J, leaving 9 bases between. This CDR3 comprises 14 residues. The CDR3 sequence is CASSQDTGRDTQYF. The CDR3 DNA is TGCGCCAGCAGCCAAGATACAGGGCGAGATACGCAGTATTTT.

This clonotype has at least ten counts. This chain uses TRBV29-1 with TRBJ2-1; no definite D call. Germline V gene sequence: CDR1 SQVTM, CDR2 ANQGSEA. Trimming removed 0 bases from V and 0 bases from J, with 9 bases in between. CDR3 length: 15 amino acids. The CDR3 DNA follows: TGCAGCGTTGAAGACACCCGAGGCTCCTACAATGAGCAGTTCTTC. Translating gives CSVEDTRGSYNEQFF.

The chain uses TRBV5-1 and TRBJ2-7; perhaps TRBD2 as D (5 bases). The germline CDR1 and CDR2 sequences are SGHRS and YFSETQ. CDR3 size: 15 residues. V shed 1 base and J shed 0 bases, with 11 bases lying between them. The CDR3 region has the DNA TGCGCCAGCAGCTTGAGGACTCTGGGCTCCTACGAGCAGTACTTC. Translated, it gives CASSLRTLGSYEQYF.

The chain combines TRBV3-1 with TRBJ1-1, with D possibly being TRBD1 (5 bases). Per germline, CDR1 LGHDT and CDR2 YNNKEL (reference sequence). V lost 4 bases and J lost 4, with 19 bases in between. This CDR3 contains 16 residues. The CDR3 sequence: CASSPSDGGGITEAFF. The CDR3 region has the DNA TGTGCCAGCAGCCCTTCTGACGGGGGAGGAATCACTGAAGCTTTCTTT.

The chain carries TRBV27 and TRBJ2-5, with D perhaps matching TRBD1 (7 bases). The DNA end favors TRBJ2-7, so the J call may be wrong. Germline values: CDR1 MNHEY, CDR2 SMNVEV (reference sequence). This CDR3 has 13 residues. The CDR3 reads CASSSHRGGEQYF. The DNA of the CDR3 is TGTGCCAGCAGTTCCCACAGGGGAGGCGAGCAGTACTTC.

Here the CDR3 DNA reads TGTGCCAGCAACCCGACAGTCGCTAACTATGGCTACACCTTC. This gives the protein CASNPTVANYGYTF. V is TRBV6-1 and J is TRBJ1-2; weak D call: TRBD1 (5 bases). The CDR3 is 14 residues long. Trimming removed 7 bases at V and 0 bases at J, with 12 bases between. Per the germline V gene, CDR1 is MNHNS and CDR2 is SASEGT.

The rearrangement joins TRBV7-9 to TRBJ2-1, with 13 bases identical to TRBD2. The CDR3 runs to 16 residues. V was pared by 5 bases and J by 6 bases, with 7 bases of the junction left unmatched. The germline V gene encodes CDR1 SEHNR and CDR2 FQNEAQ (reference sequence). CDR3 nucleotide sequence: TGTGCCAGCAGCCTACGACTAGCGGGAGGTGCCAATGAGCAGTTCTTC. Translating gives CASSLRLAGGANEQFF. The full variable domain, its missing parts supplied by reference TRBV7-9 and TRBJ2-1, is DTGVSQNPRHKITKRGQNVTFRCDPISEHNRLYWYRQTLGQGPEFLTYFQNEAQLEKSRLLSDRFSAERPKGSFSTLEIQRTEQGDSAMYLCASSLRLAGGANEQFFGPGTRLTVL.

With respect to this clonotype: An end of the junction does not agree with germline; a read error may underlie this. J is TRBJ1-1 and V is TRBV5-1, with D possibly TRBD1 on 5 matching bases. This CDR3 is 15 amino acids long. Germline V lookup: CDR1 SGHRS, CDR2 YFSETQ. This CDR3 is CTSSLAQGGHTEAFF. CDR3 sequence (DNA): TGCACCAGCAGCTTGGCTCAGGGTGGGCACACTGAAGCTTTCTTT.

The rearrangement links TRBV4-2 to TRBJ2-5, with unresolved D. The CDR3 totals 14 residues. V was shortened by 0 bases and J by 5 bases, with 10 bases between the two germline ends. Germline V lookup: CDR1 LGHNA, CDR2 YNFKEQ. The CDR3 region is CASSQDVLQETQYF. The CDR3 DNA is TGTGCCAGCAGCCAAGATGTACTTCAGGAGACCCAGTACTTC.